Following are 9 T cell receptor beta chains from one sample sequenced in a study. Adaptor-ligated barcode primers were used to amplify TRBV12-4/TRBJ1-2 clonotypes. TCRdb reanalysed the multiplex PCR reads using MiXCR and keeps one entry per CDR3 protein. The sample records approximately 1,300 distinct CDR3 sequences, around 21% being singletons. The source material was naive CD4+ T cells sorted from blood. Subset indicated: naive CD4+ T cells, CD4+CD45RA+CD25-. Receptors were obtained from a female donor with breast cancer.

This clonotype was detected only a few times. This may stem from a read error, because a much larger clone lies one nucleotide away. V gene TRBV12-3 or TRBV12-4 combines with J gene TRBJ1-2, with D possibly matching TRBD1 (5 bases). This CDR3 has 15 amino acids. Trimming cost V 5 bases and J 2 bases, with 15 bases left between them. DNA for the CDR3: TGTGCCAGCAGTCTTACAGGATCCGTCAACTATGGCTACACCTTC. Translation gives CASSLTGSVNYGYTF.

By share, this clonotype ranks as medium-sized. The chain combines TRBV12-3 or TRBV12-4 with TRBJ1-2; 8 nucleotides agree with TRBD1. V trimming: 5 bases; J trimming: 3 bases; junction bases outside the gene matches: 5. This CDR3 contains 14 residues. The CDR3 region is CASSLGQGYYGYTF. DNA of the CDR3: TGTGCCAGCAGTCTTGGACAGGGATACTATGGCTACACCTTC.

By sample fraction, this clonotype is medium-sized. The rearrangement uses TRBV12-3 or TRBV12-4 and TRBJ1-2; 7 nucleotides align to TRBD1. Trimming at V came to 5 bases and at J to 6 bases, leaving 12 bases not matched to a gene. This CDR3 spans 15 amino acids. The CDR3 protein is CASSREGTERNGYTF. Here the CDR3 DNA reads TGTGCCAGCAGTCGTGAAGGGACAGAGAGGAATGGCTACACCTTC.

This clonotype was found a few times. This may stem from a read error, because a much larger clone lies one nucleotide away. The chain recombines TRBV12-3 or TRBV12-4 with TRBJ1-2; no firm D call. Trimming shortened V by 2 bases and J by 4 bases, and 8 bases separated the two germline ends. CDR3 length equals 13 residues. As DNA, the CDR3 is TGTGCCAGCAGTTTAACGGAGCCCTATGGCTACACCTTC. This encodes CASSLTEPYGYTF.

The chain combines TRBV12-3 or TRBV12-4 with TRBJ1-2; 7 bases map to TRBD1. The CDR3 totals 13 residues. The trim removed 11 bases at V and 6 bases at J, leaving 12 bases unmatched. CDR3 sequence (DNA): TGTGCCTGTCGACCCGGGGACAGAGATGGCTACACCTTC. Translated, it gives CACRPGDRDGYTF.

By share of the sample, this clonotype is hyperexpanded. V usage is TRBV12-3 or TRBV12-4 and J usage is TRBJ1-2; no clear D gene. The CDR3 runs 12 residues. The ends were cut back, 5 bases at V and 5 bases at J, with 9 bases in the middle. CDR3 coding DNA: TGTGCCAGCAGTCCGCTGGGATATGGCTACACCTTC. Translating gives CASSPLGYGYTF.

This clonotype is deemed medium-sized. This sequence joins TRBV12-3 or TRBV12-4 and TRBJ1-2, with D uncertain. The CDR3 length is 13 residues. The V end was cut by 6 bases, the J end by 7 bases, with 15 bases between. The CDR3 loop is CASSLRASRGYTF. DNA for the CDR3: TGTGCCAGCAGCCTAAGGGCCTCGCGTGGCTACACCTTC.

The table lists this clonotype with many counts. V is TRBV12-3 or TRBV12-4 and J is TRBJ1-2; D not certain. V was shortened by 4 bases and J by 6 bases, with 15 bases between the two germline ends. This CDR3 is built from 14 residues. The CDR3 DNA is TGTGCCAGCAGTTACGTCCGACTCCGCCATGGCTACACCTTC. Translated: CASSYVRLRHGYTF.

This clonotype is termed medium-sized. V gene TRBV12-3 or TRBV12-4 combines with J gene TRBJ1-2; a weak D match, TRBD1 (6 bases). Trimming took 6 bases from V and 1 from J, leaving 15 bases between them. The CDR3 loop spans 15 amino acids. The CDR3 sequence is CASRPQGSSNYGYTF. The DNA for the CDR3 is TGTGCCAGCAGGCCACAGGGTAGCAGTAACTATGGCTACACCTTC.